The 10 T cell receptor beta chains given below trace back to one sample, sequenced in a study (dated by TCRdb to the mid-2010s). Libraries were made using RT-PCR. TCRdb records Illumina MiSeq as the sequencer. In-frame beta chains were kept once TCRdb had trimmed the public reads at Q25 with fastp and called clones with MiXCR. Each entry is one CDR3 protein sequence, shown with its most common DNA and genes. The sample table lists hundreds of thousands of distinct CDR3 sequences, about 14% of them with a count of one. Just over 3.5% of the sample lies in the top ten. Sequencing input: memory CD4+ T cells from blood. Every receptor here comes from a female donor in good health, serving as a healthy control.

This chain links TRBV11-1 with TRBJ1-2; the D is unclear. Looked up from germline, CDR1 is SGHAT and CDR2 is FQDESV (reference sequence). The V end was cut by 4 bases, the J end by 5 bases, with 20 bases between. CDR3 length equals 16 residues. The CDR3 DNA sequence: TGTGCCAGCAGCTCAACCGGTACTCAGGAGCTATATGGCTACACCTTC. Its protein product is CASSSTGTQELYGYTF.

This rearrangement joins TRBV5-1 to TRBJ2-5, with D perhaps given as TRBD1 or TRBD2 (6 bases each). There are 14 residues in the CDR3. V was pared by 0 bases and J by 7 bases, with 13 bases between. Germline CDR1 SGHRS, CDR2 YFSETQ. In DNA, the CDR3 is TGCGCCAGCAGCTTGGCCCCGGGGGCGGGGACCCAGTACTTC. Encoded protein: CASSLAPGAGTQYF.

This clonotype showed up just a few times. V gene TRBV20-1 combines with J gene TRBJ2-5; D remains ambiguous. Germline V gene sequence: CDR1 DFQATT, CDR2 SNEGSKA (reference sequence). The CDR3 loop spans 13 amino acids. V was trimmed by 3 bases and J by 7 bases, leaving 15 bases between them. The CDR3 DNA is TGCAGTGCTAGGAAAGTGTCAATCACGACCCAGTACTTC. Its protein product is CSARKVSITTQYF.

This clonotype showed up just a few times. The gene calls are TRBV7-2 and TRBJ2-3; no clear D. The germline V and J ends were trimmed by 3 bases and 4 bases, with 11 bases remaining between them. The CDR3 totals 14 residues. The germline V gene has CDR1 SGHTA and CDR2 FQGNSA. The CDR3 spells CASSFDRAADTQYF. DNA for the CDR3: TGTGCCAGCAGCTTCGACCGGGCGGCAGATACGCAGTATTTT.

This clonotype was seen a few times. The rearrangement uses TRBV6-6 and TRBJ1-1, with TRBD1 as a possible D gene (5 bases). V gave up 0 bases and J gave up 7 bases, with 15 bases separating them. From germline, CDR1 is MNHNY and CDR2 SVGAGI (reference sequence). CDR3 length equals 15 residues. CDR3 nucleotides: TGTGCCAGCAGTTACTCCCGGGGCCTACTTAGTGAAGCTTTCTTT. Translated: CASSYSRGLLSEAFF.

This clonotype was counted between two and nine times. The V gene is TRBV4-2, the J gene TRBJ2-6; 7 bases align to TRBD1. The V and J ends lost 4 bases and 4 bases, in that order; junction bases with no gene match: 16. The CDR3 sequence is 19 residues long. From germline, CDR1 is LGHNA and CDR2 YNFKEQ. The CDR3 bases are TGTGCCAGCAGCCTTTACTCTGGACAGGTCACGACGGGGGCCAACGTCCTGACTTTC. Its protein is CASSLYSGQVTTGANVLTF.

This clonotype was seen a few times. The genes are TRBV21-1 and TRBJ2-3; the table gives TRBD1 as D, unverified against the DNA. TRBV21-1 constitutes a pseudogene. CDR3 length: 12 residues. The CDR3 loop reads CAKGQGQDTQYF. As DNA, the CDR3 is TGTGCCAAGGGACAGGGGCAAGATACGCAGTATTTT.

The CDR3 loop reads CASSLGSRADEQYF. The CDR3 DNA is TGTGCCAGCAGTTTAGGGAGCAGGGCCGACGAGCAGTACTTC. The chain recombines TRBV28 with TRBJ2-7, with D perhaps TRBD1 or TRBD2 (5 bases each). This CDR3 spans 14 amino acids. Germline CDR1 MDHEN, CDR2 SYDVKM. Trimming stripped 2 bases from V and 5 bases from J, with 13 bases between. Complete variable domain (other parts from reference TRBV28 and TRBJ2-7): DVKVTQSSRYLVKRTGEKVFLECVQDMDHENMFWYRQDPGLGLRLIYFSYDVKMKEKGDIPEGYSVSREKKERFSLILESASTNQTSMYLCASSLGSRADEQYFGPGTRLTVT.

The chain has TRBV18 and TRBJ1-2, with unresolved D. Trimming took off 6 bases at V and 4 bases at J, with 9 bases between the two ends. The CDR3 extends over 12 amino acids. In germline, CDR1 is KGHSH, CDR2 LQKENI. CDR3: CASSDLGYGYTF. As DNA, the CDR3 is TGTGCCAGCTCGGATTTAGGCTATGGCTACACCTTC.

CDR3 loop: CASSQAGAGVTEAFF. The CDR3 bases are TGTGCCAGCAGCCAGGCGGGGGCAGGGGTTACTGAAGCTTTCTTT. This chain uses TRBV11-2 with TRBJ1-1, with a weak D call TRBD1 (6 bases). This CDR3 region has 15 residues. Trimming pared 5 bases from V and 5 bases from J, leaving 18 bases between. Looked up from germline, CDR1 is SGHAT and CDR2 is FQNNGV.